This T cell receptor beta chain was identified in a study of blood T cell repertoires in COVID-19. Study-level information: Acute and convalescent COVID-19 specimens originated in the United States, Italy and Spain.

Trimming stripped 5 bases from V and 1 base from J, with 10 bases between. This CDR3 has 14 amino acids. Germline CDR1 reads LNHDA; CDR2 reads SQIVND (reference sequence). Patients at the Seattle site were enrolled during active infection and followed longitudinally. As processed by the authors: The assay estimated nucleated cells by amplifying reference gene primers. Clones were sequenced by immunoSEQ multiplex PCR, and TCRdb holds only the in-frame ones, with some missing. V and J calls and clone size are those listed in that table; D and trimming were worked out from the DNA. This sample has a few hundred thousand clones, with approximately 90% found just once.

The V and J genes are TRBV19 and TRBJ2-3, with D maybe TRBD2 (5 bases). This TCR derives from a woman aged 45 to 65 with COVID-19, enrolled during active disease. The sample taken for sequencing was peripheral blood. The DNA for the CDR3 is TGTGCCAGTAGTGAGGACTTTCGCACAGATACGCAGTATTTT. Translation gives CASSEDFRTDTQYF.